A single sample is the source of the 26 T cell receptor beta chains below, sequenced in a study of response to subunit inactivated influenza vaccine. In TCRdb, the RT-PCR reads were re-called with MiXCR into one record per CDR3 protein. The table includes roughly 520,000 distinct CDR3 sequences, 25% detected once. Here the sequenced sample was CD4+ T cells sorted from PBMCs, taken roughly 5 days after vaccination. The origin of the receptors is a man in his forties or fifties who received an inactivated influenza vaccine.

The count of this clonotype is one. The chain links TRBV3-1 to TRBJ2-2; TRBD1 aligns across 7 bases. The CDR3 length is 15 residues. The V gene's germline CDR1 is LGHDT and CDR2 YNNKEL (reference sequence). Unmatched junction bases numbered 9, after V lost 6 bases and J lost 5 bases. CDR3 amino acids: CASRTDSGGTGELFF. The CDR3 DNA sequence: TGTGCCAGCAGGACAGACTCAGGGGGTACCGGGGAGCTGTTTTTT. Full variable domain (missing parts from reference TRBV3-1 and TRBJ2-2): DTAVSQTPKYLVTQMGNDKSIKCEQNLGHDTMYWYKQDSKKFLKIMFSYNNKELIINETVPNRFSPKSPDKAHLNLHINSLELGDSAVYFCASRTDSGGTGELFFGEGSRLTVL.

The chain employs TRBV6-5 and TRBJ2-5, with D maybe TRBD1 (6 bases). The V end was cut by 1 base, the J end by 0 bases, with 9 bases between. The V gene's germline CDR1 is MNHEY and CDR2 SVGAGI. The length of the CDR3 is 15 residues. Written as DNA, the CDR3 is TGTGCCAGCAGTTACTGGGGGACAAACCAAGAGACCCAGTACTTC. This codes for CASSYWGTNQETQYF.

CDR3 sequence: CASSLEGVRTGELFF. The CDR3 DNA reads as TGCGCCAGCAGCTTGGAAGGGGTGCGCACCGGGGAGCTGTTTTTT. V usage is TRBV5-1 and J usage is TRBJ2-2; D is perhaps TRBD1 (5 bases). The CDR3 runs 15 residues. The germline gives CDR1 SGHRS, CDR2 YFSETQ. Trimming took 0 bases from V and 4 from J, leaving 10 bases between them.

The chain recombines TRBV6-1 with TRBJ1-5; possible D gene TRBD1, 6 bases. The germline V gene has CDR1 MNHNS and CDR2 SASEGT. The V end was cut by 7 bases, the J end by 4 bases, with 11 bases between. This CDR3 has 13 residues. CDR3 sequence: CASKYGTNQPQHF. Written as DNA, the CDR3 is TGTGCCAGCAAGTATGGGACAAATCAGCCCCAGCATTTT.

The chain is built from TRBV9 and TRBJ1-2, with 8 bases identical to TRBD1. CDR1 and CDR2 from the germline V gene are SGDLS and YYNGEE. CDR3 length: 14 residues. V lost 3 bases and J lost 6; bases outside the gene matches: 7. The CDR3 DNA sequence: TGTGCCAGCAGCGGTTCGACAGGGGTCCATGGCTACACCTTC. Translating gives CASSGSTGVHGYTF.

CDR3 sequence reads: CASSHLWTGGSTGELFF. Here the CDR3 DNA reads TGCGCCAGCAGCCACCTCTGGACAGGGGGCAGCACCGGGGAGCTGTTTTTT. The V gene is TRBV4-1, the J gene TRBJ2-2, with 11 bases lining up with TRBD1. This CDR3 has 17 amino acids. CDR1 MGHRA and CDR2 YSYEKL come from the germline V gene. V was clipped by 3 bases and J by 4 bases; unmatched bases: 7.

This clonotype has only a few counts. The chain carries TRBV20-1 and TRBJ1-6, with 7 bases fitting TRBD1. Looked up from germline, CDR1 is DFQATT and CDR2 is SNEGSKA (reference sequence). V lost 0 bases, J lost 4 bases, and 9 bases stayed unmatched. This CDR3 is 17 amino acids long. The CDR3 nucleotides are TGCAGTGCTAGAGATTCTTCGGCAGGGGGTTATAATTCACCCCTCCACTTT. As protein: CSARDSSAGGYNSPLHF.

The chain carries TRBV7-6 and TRBJ2-3; D may correspond to TRBD1 or TRBD2 (5 bases each). CDR3 length: 17 amino acids. The germline V gene encodes CDR1 SGHVS and CDR2 FNYEAQ. The V end was cut by 4 bases, the J end by 0 bases, with 17 bases between. The CDR3 DNA is TGTGCCAGCAGCTACAGATCGGGGCCCCCTAGCACAGATACGCAGTATTTT. This sequence encodes CASSYRSGPPSTDTQYF.

The chain uses TRBV2 and TRBJ2-7; D possibly corresponds to TRBD2 (5 bases). The germline V gene encodes CDR1 SNHLY and CDR2 FYNNEI. V was pared by 5 bases and J by 4 bases, with 21 bases between. This CDR3 has 16 amino acids. The chain's CDR3 is CASSPTTWTANYEQYF. CDR3 bases: TGTGCCAGCAGTCCCACGACCTGGACTGCCAATTACGAGCAGTACTTC.

This clonotype showed up just a few times. The gene calls are TRBV7-9 and TRBJ2-3, with a possible D match to TRBD2 (6 bases). This CDR3 comprises 13 residues. Germline-derived CDR1 and CDR2 are SEHNR and FQNEAQ (reference sequence). V was pared by 4 bases and J by 6 bases, with 11 bases between. CDR3 in DNA: TGTGCCAGCAGCTCAGGAACTAGCGATACGCAGTATTTT. Its protein is CASSSGTSDTQYF. Drawing the rest from reference TRBV7-9 and TRBJ2-3, the complete variable domain is DTGVSQNPRHKITKRGQNVTFRCDPISEHNRLYWYRQTLGQGPEFLTYFQNEAQLEKSRLLSDRFSAERPKGSFSTLEIQRTEQGDSAMYLCASSSGTSDTQYFGPGTRLTVL.

The gene calls are TRBV12-3 or TRBV12-4 and TRBJ2-5, with TRBD1 as a possible D gene (6 bases). The length of the CDR3 is 13 residues. V was clipped by 6 bases and J by 6 bases, with 14 bases between them. The CDR3 region is CASSLTGSKTQYF. DNA for the CDR3: TGTGCCAGCAGCCTCACAGGGTCGAAGACCCAGTACTTC.

This clonotype was counted only a few times. V gene TRBV7-2 combines with J gene TRBJ1-2; TRBD1 matches 8 bases. J lost 5 bases, V lost 5 bases, and 7 bases had no gene match. The CDR3 consists of 14 residues. Germline-derived CDR1 and CDR2 are SGHTA and FQGNSA. CDR3 sequence reads: CASSPTRQGYGYTF. The CDR3 DNA sequence: TGTGCCAGCAGCCCTACAAGACAGGGGTATGGCTACACCTTC.

Concerning this clonotype: Germline and junction disagree at one end, which may indicate a read error. The chain recombines TRBV5-1 with TRBJ2-3, with D maybe TRBD2 (5 bases). CDR3 length: 15 amino acids. Looked up from germline, CDR1 is SGHRS and CDR2 is YFSETQ. The CDR3 DNA follows: TGCGCCAGCACCGAGGGTTCCGGTCAGTGGGATACGCAGTATTTC. Its translation is CASTEGSGQWDTQYF.

This clonotype has a handful of counts. V usage is TRBV12-2 and J usage is TRBJ1-6; the D call in the table, TRBD1, was not verified against the DNA. TRBV12-2 is labeled a pseudogene. This CDR3 has 15 residues. DNA of the CDR3: TGTGCAAGTCGCTTACACCGGGACGTCGATTCACCCCTCCACTTT. Its translation is CASRLHRDVDSPLHF.

This clonotype was seen only a few times. This chain joins TRBV4-3 and TRBJ2-7, with 7 nucleotides matching TRBD1. V lost 4 bases, J lost 1 base, and 10 bases stayed unmatched. Germline CDR1 LGHNA, CDR2 YSLEER. CDR3 length: 16 amino acids. CDR3 in amino acids: CASSRGGQEPSYEQYF. DNA of the CDR3: TGCGCCAGCAGCCGAGGCGGACAGGAACCGTCCTACGAGCAGTACTTC.

This clonotype was counted only a few times. The chain carries TRBV7-2 and TRBJ2-2; 12 bases are shared with TRBD2. The junction had 3 bases not matched to a gene; V was cut back by 5 bases and J by 5 bases. The CDR3 runs to 15 residues. Looked up from germline, CDR1 is SGHTA and CDR2 is FQGNSA. CDR3 amino acids: CASSRTSGITGELFF. CDR3 DNA: TGTGCCAGCAGCCGGACTAGCGGGATTACCGGGGAGCTGTTTTTT.

In this sample, this clonotype turned up a few times. At one end, the junction sequence differs from germline, possibly due to a read error. The chain is built from TRBV6-5 and TRBJ2-2; 11 bases agree with TRBD2. CDR3 size: 17 residues. CDR1 is MNHEY, CDR2 SVGAGI, per germline. The CDR3 here is CASSYLPTSGNSGELFF. The DNA for the CDR3 is TGTGCCAGCAGTTACTTGCCGACTAGCGGGAACTCCGGGGAGCTGTTTTTT.

This chain uses TRBV7-7 with TRBJ2-1; D possibly corresponds to TRBD2 (5 bases). Trimming cost V 4 bases and J 10 bases, with 14 bases left between them. The CDR3 consists of 13 residues. CDR1 and CDR2 from the germline V gene are SSHAT and FNYEAQ (reference sequence). The CDR3 nucleotides read TGTGCCAGCAGCTCCGACTTCCCGGGGGAGCAGTTCTTC. It is translated as CASSSDFPGEQFF.

This clonotype has more than one count but fewer than ten. The chain employs TRBV28 and TRBJ1-2; 7 nucleotides agree with TRBD1. After removal of 4 bases from V and 2 bases from J, the junction contained 1 base not matched to a gene. Germline V lookup: CDR1 MDHEN, CDR2 SYDVKM. The CDR3 totals 13 residues. The CDR3, as DNA: TGTGCCAGCAGTTGGGGACAGAACTATGGCTACACCTTC. Amino acid sequence: CASSWGQNYGYTF.

This clonotype was seen at least ten times. The chain joins TRBV6-2 or TRBV6-3 to TRBJ2-7; 7 nucleotides align to TRBD1. This CDR3 contains 13 residues. V dropped 6 bases and J dropped 4; count of bases not matched to a gene: 6. The V gene's germline CDR1 is MNHEY and CDR2 SVGEGT. The DNA of the CDR3 is TGTGCCAGCAGCCGGACAGGTCGATACGAGCAGTACTTC. This codes for CASSRTGRYEQYF.

A single count supports this clonotype. J is TRBJ2-3 and V is TRBV14; weak D call: TRBD2 (5 bases). The CDR3 consists of 13 residues. V shed 3 bases and J shed 7 bases, with 11 bases lying between them. CDR1 and CDR2 (germline): SGHDN, FVKESK. The CDR3 region is CASSQGRLNTQYF. The CDR3 DNA is TGTGCCAGCAGCCAGGGGAGACTTAATACGCAGTATTTT.

A few counts support this clonotype. The chain has TRBV10-3 and TRBJ1-6; the match to TRBD1 covers 10 bases. J lost 9 bases, V lost 4 bases, and 3 bases had no gene match. The germline V gene has CDR1 ENHRY and CDR2 SYGVKD. The CDR3 sequence is 14 residues long. CDR3 DNA sequence: TGTGCCATCAGTGCCGGGACAGGGGTTTCACCCCTCCACTTT. As protein: CAISAGTGVSPLHF.

The chain uses TRBV7-9 and TRBJ2-5; tentatively, D is TRBD2 (6 bases). The V end lost 1 base, the J end lost 7 bases, and 7 bases lay between the germline ends. Germline CDR1 reads SEHNR; CDR2 reads FQNEAQ (reference sequence). The CDR3 is 12 amino acids. CDR3 DNA sequence: TGTGCCAGCAGCTTAGACGGGGGGACCCAGTACTTC. It is translated as CASSLDGGTQYF. Using reference TRBV7-9 and TRBJ2-5 for the parts outside the CDR3, the full variable domain is DTGVSQNPRHKITKRGQNVTFRCDPISEHNRLYWYRQTLGQGPEFLTYFQNEAQLEKSRLLSDRFSAERPKGSFSTLEIQRTEQGDSAMYLCASSLDGGTQYFGPGTRLLVL.

CDR3 region: CASGYGETQYF. The CDR3 DNA is TGTGCTAGTGGTTACGGAGAGACCCAGTACTTC. The chain links TRBV12-5 to TRBJ2-5; D remains ambiguous. Trimming stripped 4 bases from V and 4 bases from J, with 4 bases between. CDR1 is LGHNT, CDR2 FRNRAP, per germline. This CDR3 spans 11 amino acids.

This clonotype was counted only a few times. This chain uses TRBV3-1 with TRBJ2-7; 7 bases align to TRBD1. V was clipped by 4 bases and J by 2 bases; unmatched bases: 11. Per germline, CDR1 LGHDT and CDR2 YNNKEL (reference sequence). This CDR3 comprises 16 residues. The CDR3, as DNA: TGTGCCAGCAGCCCCAAGACTCAGGGGGTTGCCTACGAGCAGTACTTC. Residues: CASSPKTQGVAYEQYF.

The J gene is TRBJ2-1, the V gene TRBV27; 9 positions agree with TRBD2. The CDR3 spans 15 residues. Germline CDR1 MNHEY, CDR2 SMNVEV (reference sequence). J was trimmed by 5 bases and V by 6 bases; bases with no gene match: 8. The CDR3 loop reads CASRTLAGINNEQFF. The CDR3, as DNA: TGTGCCAGCAGGACCCTAGCGGGGATTAACAATGAGCAGTTCTTC.